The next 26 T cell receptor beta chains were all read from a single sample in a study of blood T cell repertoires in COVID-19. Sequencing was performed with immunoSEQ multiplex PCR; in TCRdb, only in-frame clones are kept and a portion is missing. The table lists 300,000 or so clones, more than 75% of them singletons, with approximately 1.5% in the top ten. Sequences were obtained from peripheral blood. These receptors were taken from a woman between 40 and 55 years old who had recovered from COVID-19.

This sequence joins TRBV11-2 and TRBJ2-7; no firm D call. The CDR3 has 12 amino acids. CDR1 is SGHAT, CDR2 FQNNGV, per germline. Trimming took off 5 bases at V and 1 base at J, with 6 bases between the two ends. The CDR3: CASSPPSYEQYF. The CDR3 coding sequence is TGTGCCAGCAGCCCCCCGTCCTACGAGCAGTACTTC. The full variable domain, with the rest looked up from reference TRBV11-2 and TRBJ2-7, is EAGVAQSPRYKIIEKRQSVAFWCNPISGHATLYWYQQILGQGPKLLIQFQNNGVVDDSQLPKDRFSAERLKGVDSTLKIQPAKLEDSAVYLCASSPPSYEQYFGPGTRLTVT.

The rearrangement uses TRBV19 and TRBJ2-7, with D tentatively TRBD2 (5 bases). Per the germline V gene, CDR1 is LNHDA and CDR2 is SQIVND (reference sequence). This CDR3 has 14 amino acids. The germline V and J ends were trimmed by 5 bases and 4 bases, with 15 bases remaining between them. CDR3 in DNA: TGTGCCAGTAGTCCGGACTTCTGGGTGTACGAGCAGTACTTC. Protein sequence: CASSPDFWVYEQYF.

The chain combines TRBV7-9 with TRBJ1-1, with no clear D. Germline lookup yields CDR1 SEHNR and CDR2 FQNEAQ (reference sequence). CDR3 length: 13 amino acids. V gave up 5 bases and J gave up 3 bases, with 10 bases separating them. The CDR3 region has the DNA TGTGCCAGCAGCCCGAGAGTAGACACTGAAGCTTTCTTT. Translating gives CASSPRVDTEAFF.

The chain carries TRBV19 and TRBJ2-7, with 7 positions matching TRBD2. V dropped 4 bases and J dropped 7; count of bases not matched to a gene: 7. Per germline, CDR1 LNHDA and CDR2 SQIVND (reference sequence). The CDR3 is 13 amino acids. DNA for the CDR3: TGTGCCAGTAGTACGGGACGGACTAGTGAGCAGTACTTC. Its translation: CASSTGRTSEQYF.

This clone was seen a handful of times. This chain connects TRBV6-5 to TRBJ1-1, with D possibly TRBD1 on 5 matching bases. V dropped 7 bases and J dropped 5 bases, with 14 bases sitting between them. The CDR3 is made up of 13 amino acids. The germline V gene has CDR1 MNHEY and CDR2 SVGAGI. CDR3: CASTARGGTEAFF. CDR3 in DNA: TGTGCCAGCACTGCGCGGGGGGGGACTGAAGCTTTCTTT.

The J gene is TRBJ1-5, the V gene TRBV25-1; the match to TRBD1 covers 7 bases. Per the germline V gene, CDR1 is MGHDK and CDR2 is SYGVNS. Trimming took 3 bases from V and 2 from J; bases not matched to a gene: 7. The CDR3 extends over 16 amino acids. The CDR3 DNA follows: TGTGCCAGCAGTGACAGGGGGGCGAGGGGCAATCAGCCCCAGCATTTT. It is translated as CASSDRGARGNQPQHF.

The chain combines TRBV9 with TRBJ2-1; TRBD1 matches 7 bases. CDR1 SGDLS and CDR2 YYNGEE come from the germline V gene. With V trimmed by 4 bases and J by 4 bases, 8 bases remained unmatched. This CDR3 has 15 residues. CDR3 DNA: TGTGCCAGCAGCCCCTGGGGACAGAAATACAATGAGCAGTTCTTC. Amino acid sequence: CASSPWGQKYNEQFF.

CDR3 loop: CASSYSLTGALKEQYF. CDR3 bases: TGTGCCAGCAGTTACTCTCTGACAGGGGCTCTAAAAGAGCAGTACTTC. The V gene is TRBV6-5, the J gene TRBJ2-7; 8 nucleotides line up with TRBD1. The V segment lost 0 bases and the J segment 7 bases; nucleotides outside the gene matches: 11. Germline values: CDR1 MNHEY, CDR2 SVGAGI. This CDR3 contains 16 residues.

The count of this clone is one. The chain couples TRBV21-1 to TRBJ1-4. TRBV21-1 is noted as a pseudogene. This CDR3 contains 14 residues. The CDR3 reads CASSKWFPREKLFF. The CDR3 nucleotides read TGTGCCAGCAGCAAGTGGTTCCCTAGGGAAAAACTGTTTTTT.

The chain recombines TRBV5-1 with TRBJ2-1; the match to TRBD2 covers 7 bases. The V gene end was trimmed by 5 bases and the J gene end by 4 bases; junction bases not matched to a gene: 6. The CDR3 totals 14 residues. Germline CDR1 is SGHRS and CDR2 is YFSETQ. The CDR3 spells CASRHRDYYNEQFF. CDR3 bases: TGCGCCAGCAGGCACCGGGACTATTACAATGAGCAGTTCTTC.

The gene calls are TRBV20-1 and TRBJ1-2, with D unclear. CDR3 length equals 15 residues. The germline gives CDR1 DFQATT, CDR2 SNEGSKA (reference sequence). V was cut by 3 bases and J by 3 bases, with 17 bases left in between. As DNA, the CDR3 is TGCAGTGCTAGTCAAGGGCCCCGGGATTACTATGGCTACACCTTC. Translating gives CSASQGPRDYYGYTF.

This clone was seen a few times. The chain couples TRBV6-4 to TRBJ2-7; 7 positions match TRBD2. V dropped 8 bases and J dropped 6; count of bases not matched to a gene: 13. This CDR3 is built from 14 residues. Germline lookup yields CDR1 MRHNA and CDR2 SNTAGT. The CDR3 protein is CASRRGAGSVEQYF. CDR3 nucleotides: TGTGCCAGCCGCCGGGGAGCGGGGTCAGTCGAGCAGTACTTC.

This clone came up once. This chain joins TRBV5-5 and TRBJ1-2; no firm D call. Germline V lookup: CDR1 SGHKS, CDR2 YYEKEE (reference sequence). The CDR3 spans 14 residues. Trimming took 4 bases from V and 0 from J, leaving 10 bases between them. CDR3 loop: CASSQSPPNYGYTF. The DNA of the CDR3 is TGTGCCAGCAGCCAGTCCCCTCCTAACTATGGCTACACCTTC.

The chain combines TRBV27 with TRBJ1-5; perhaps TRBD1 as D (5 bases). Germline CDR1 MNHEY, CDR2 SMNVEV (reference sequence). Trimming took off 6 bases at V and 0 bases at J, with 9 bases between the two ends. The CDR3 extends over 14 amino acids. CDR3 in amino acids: CASSTGHSNQPQHF. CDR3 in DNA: TGTGCCAGCAGCACAGGACATAGCAATCAGCCCCAGCATTTT.

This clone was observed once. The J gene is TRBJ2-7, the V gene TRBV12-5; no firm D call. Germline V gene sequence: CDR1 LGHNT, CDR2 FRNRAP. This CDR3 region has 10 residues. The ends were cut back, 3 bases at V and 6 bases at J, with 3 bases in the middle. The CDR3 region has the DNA TGTGCTAGTGGTTTTCGCGAGCAGTACTTC. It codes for CASGFREQYF.

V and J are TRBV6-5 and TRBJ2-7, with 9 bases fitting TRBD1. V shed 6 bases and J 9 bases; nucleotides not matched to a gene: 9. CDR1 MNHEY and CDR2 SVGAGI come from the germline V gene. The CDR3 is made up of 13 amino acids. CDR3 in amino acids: CASSRDRVFGQYF. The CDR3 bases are TGTGCCAGCAGCCGGGACAGGGTTTTCGGGCAGTACTTC.

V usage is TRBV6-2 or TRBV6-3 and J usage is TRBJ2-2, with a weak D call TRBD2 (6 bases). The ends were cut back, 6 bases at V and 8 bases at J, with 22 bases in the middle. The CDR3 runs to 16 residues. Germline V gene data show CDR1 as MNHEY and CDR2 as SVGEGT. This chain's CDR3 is CASSPRGRASAGELFF. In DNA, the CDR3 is TGTGCCAGCAGCCCGCGGGGCCGGGCGTCAGCAGGGGAGCTGTTTTTT.

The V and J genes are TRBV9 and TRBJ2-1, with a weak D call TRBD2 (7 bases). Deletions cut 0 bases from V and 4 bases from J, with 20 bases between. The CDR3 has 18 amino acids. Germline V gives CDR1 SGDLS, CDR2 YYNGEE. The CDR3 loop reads CASSVAPGRGGRYNEQFF. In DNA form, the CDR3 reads TGTGCCAGCAGCGTAGCACCAGGGAGGGGGGGTAGGTACAATGAGCAGTTCTTC.

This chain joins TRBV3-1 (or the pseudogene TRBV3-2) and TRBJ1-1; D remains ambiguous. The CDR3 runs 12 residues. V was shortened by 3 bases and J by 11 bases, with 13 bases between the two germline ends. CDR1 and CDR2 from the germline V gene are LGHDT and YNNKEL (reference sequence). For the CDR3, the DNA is TGTGCCAGCAGCCACGATACAGTGGCGGCTTTCTTT. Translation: CASSHDTVAAFF.

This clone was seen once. CDR3 coding DNA: TGTGCCAGCAAAAGGACAGTAAATCTCTCTGGGGCCAACGTCCTGACTTTC. Translation: CASKRTVNLSGANVLTF. The chain links TRBV28 to TRBJ2-6; possibly TRBD1 for D (6 bases). The V gene lost 7 bases and the J gene lost 0 bases, with 16 bases spanning the gap. The germline gives CDR1 MDHEN, CDR2 SYDVKM. The CDR3 is 17 amino acids.

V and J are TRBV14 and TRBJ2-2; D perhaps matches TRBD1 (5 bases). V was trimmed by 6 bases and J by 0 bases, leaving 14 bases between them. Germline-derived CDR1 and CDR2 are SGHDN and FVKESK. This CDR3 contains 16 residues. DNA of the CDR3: TGTGCCAGCAGTCGAATGTGGGGCTCGAACACCGGGGAGCTGTTTTTT. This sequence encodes CASSRMWGSNTGELFF.

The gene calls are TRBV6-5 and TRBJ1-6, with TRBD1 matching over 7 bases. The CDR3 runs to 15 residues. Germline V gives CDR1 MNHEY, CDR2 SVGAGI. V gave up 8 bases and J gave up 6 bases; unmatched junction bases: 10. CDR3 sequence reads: CASSRGGASNSPLHF. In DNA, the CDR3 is TGTGCCAGCTCTCGAGGGGGCGCGAGTAATTCACCCCTCCACTTT.

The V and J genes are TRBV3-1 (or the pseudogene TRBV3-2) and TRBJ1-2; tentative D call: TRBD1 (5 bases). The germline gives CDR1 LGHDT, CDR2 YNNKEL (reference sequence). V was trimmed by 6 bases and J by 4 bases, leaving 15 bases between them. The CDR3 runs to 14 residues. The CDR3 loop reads CASRAQGVSYGYTF. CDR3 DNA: TGTGCCAGCAGGGCGCAGGGTGTGAGCTATGGCTACACCTTC.

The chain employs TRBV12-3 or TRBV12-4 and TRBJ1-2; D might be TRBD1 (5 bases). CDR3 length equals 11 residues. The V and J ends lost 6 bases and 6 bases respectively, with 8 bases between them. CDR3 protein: CASSPGNGYTF. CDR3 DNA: TGTGCCAGCAGCCCAGGGAATGGCTACACCTTC.

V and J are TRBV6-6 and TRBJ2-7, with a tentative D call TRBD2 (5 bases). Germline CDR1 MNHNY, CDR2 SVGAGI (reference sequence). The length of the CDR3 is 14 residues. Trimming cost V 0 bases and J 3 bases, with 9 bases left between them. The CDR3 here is CASSYSSGIYEQYF. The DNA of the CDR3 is TGTGCCAGCAGTTACTCTTCGGGGATCTACGAGCAGTACTTC.

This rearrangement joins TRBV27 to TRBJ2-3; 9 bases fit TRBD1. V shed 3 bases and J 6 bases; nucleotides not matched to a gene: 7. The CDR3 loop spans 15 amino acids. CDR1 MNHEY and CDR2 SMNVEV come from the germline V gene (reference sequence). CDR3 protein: CASSFVGTGYDTQYF. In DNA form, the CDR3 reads TGTGCCAGCAGTTTCGTGGGGACAGGGTACGATACGCAGTATTTT.